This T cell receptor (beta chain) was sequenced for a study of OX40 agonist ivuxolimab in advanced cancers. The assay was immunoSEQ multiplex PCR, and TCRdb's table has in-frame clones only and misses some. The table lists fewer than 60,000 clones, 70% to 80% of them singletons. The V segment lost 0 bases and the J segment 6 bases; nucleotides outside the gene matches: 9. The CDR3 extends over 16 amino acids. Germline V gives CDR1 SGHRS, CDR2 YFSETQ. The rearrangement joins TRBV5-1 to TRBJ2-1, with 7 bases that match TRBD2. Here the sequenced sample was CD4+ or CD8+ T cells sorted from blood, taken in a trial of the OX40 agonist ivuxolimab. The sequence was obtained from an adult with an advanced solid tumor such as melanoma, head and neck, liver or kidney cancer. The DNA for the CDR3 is TGCGCCAGCAGCTTGGCCTTGACTAGCATCTCCAATGAGCAGTTCTTC. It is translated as CASSLALTSISNEQFF.